The 18 T cell receptor beta chains given below trace back to one sample, sequenced in a study of T cell changes during pregnancy in multiple sclerosis. Sequenced by immunoSEQ multiplex PCR; TCRdb stores in-frame clones only, minus some. Of tens of thousands of clones detected, 91% appear once; the ten largest clones hold over 2%. The sequenced sample was peripheral blood, obtained in the first trimester of pregnancy. The receptors originated from a female donor with multiple sclerosis, enrolled in a pregnancy study.

V and J are TRBV7-8 and TRBJ2-3; no firm D call. The V end lost 7 bases, the J end lost 1 base, and 15 bases lay between the germline ends. The CDR3 has 15 amino acids. CDR1 is SGHVS and CDR2 is FQNEAQ in the germline V gene. The CDR3: CASTYLTRGTDTQYF. CDR3 bases: TGTGCCAGCACTTATCTGACCCGGGGCACAGATACGCAGTATTTT.

This chain joins TRBV27 and TRBJ2-1; no firm D call. V was pared by 4 bases and J by 0 bases, with 10 bases between. The CDR3 has 15 amino acids. Per the germline V gene, CDR1 is MNHEY and CDR2 is SMNVEV (reference sequence). The CDR3, as DNA: TGTGCCAGCAGTTATGCTAGGAGCTCCTACAATGAGCAGTTCTTC. This gives the protein CASSYARSSYNEQFF.

CDR3: CASSHPSQGALYNSPLHF. CDR3 nucleotides: TGCGCCAGCAGCCACCCATCACAGGGGGCCTTATATAATTCACCCCTCCACTTT. The chain recombines TRBV4-1 with TRBJ1-6; 9 positions match TRBD1. V shed 3 bases, J shed 4 bases, and the junction held 10 bases outside the gene matches. The CDR3 extends over 18 amino acids. Looked up from germline, CDR1 is MGHRA and CDR2 is YSYEKL.

The chain joins TRBV28 to TRBJ2-1, with 7 bases fitting TRBD2. Trimming at V came to 4 bases and at J to 0 bases, leaving 6 bases not matched to a gene. CDR1 and CDR2 from the germline V gene are MDHEN and SYDVKM. CDR3 length: 16 amino acids. The CDR3 sequence: CASSSPGGSSYNEQFF. As DNA, the CDR3 is TGTGCCAGCAGTTCCCCCGGGGGGAGCTCCTACAATGAGCAGTTCTTC.

The chain recombines TRBV5-1 with TRBJ2-3, with D perhaps TRBD1 (5 bases). CDR1 SGHRS and CDR2 YFSETQ come from the germline V gene. With 0 bases removed from V and 1 base from J, the gap between germline ends came to 12 bases. The CDR3 is 16 amino acids. CDR3 bases: TGCGCCAGCAGCTTGGGCCCTACAGGAGGCACAGATACGCAGTATTTT. This codes for CASSLGPTGGTDTQYF.

This chain links TRBV9 with TRBJ1-1; 8 positions agree with TRBD1. The V gene end was trimmed by 7 bases and the J gene end by 2 bases; junction bases not matched to a gene: 10. The CDR3 extends over 15 amino acids. Germline-derived CDR1 and CDR2 are SGDLS and YYNGEE. The CDR3 protein is CASARTGLPNTEAFF. The CDR3 nucleotides are TGTGCCAGCGCCCGGACAGGGCTCCCCAACACTGAAGCTTTCTTT.

The chain carries TRBV6-1 and TRBJ1-1, with a tentative D call TRBD1 (5 bases). Per germline, CDR1 MNHNS and CDR2 SASEGT. This CDR3 spans 12 amino acids. The V end lost 0 bases, the J end lost 10 bases, and 9 bases lay between the germline ends. The CDR3 region is CASSEAGGSAFF. The CDR3 DNA is TGTGCCAGCAGTGAAGCTGGGGGGTCAGCTTTCTTT.

The chain links TRBV19 to TRBJ2-1; a possible D gene is TRBD2 (6 bases). V lost 4 bases, J lost 7 bases, and 11 bases lay in between. CDR3 length equals 13 residues. Germline assignment: CDR1 LNHDA and CDR2 SQIVND (reference sequence). The CDR3 DNA sequence: TGTGCCAGTAGTACGGCGGGAAGTAATGAGCAGTTCTTC. Translated: CASSTAGSNEQFF.

The chain uses TRBV7-2 and TRBJ1-1, with D possibly TRBD1 on 6 matching bases. Trimming pared 1 base from V and 5 bases from J, leaving 14 bases between. The CDR3 totals 15 residues. Germline-derived CDR1 and CDR2 are SGHTA and FQGNSA. As DNA, the CDR3 is TGTGCCAGCAGCTTAGAATCAACAGGGTGGACTGAAGCTTTCTTT. This sequence encodes CASSLESTGWTEAFF.

V is TRBV9 and J is TRBJ2-1, with D perhaps TRBD2 (7 bases). CDR1 and CDR2 (germline): SGDLS, YYNGEE. The CDR3 has 15 amino acids. Trimming cost V 4 bases and J 4 bases, with 15 bases left between them. The CDR3 reads CASSPRGGGYNEQFF. The CDR3 nucleotides are TGTGCCAGCAGCCCCCGAGGGGGGGGGTACAATGAGCAGTTCTTC.

The chain has TRBV28 and TRBJ2-3; D gene unclear. The germline V gene has CDR1 MDHEN and CDR2 SYDVKM. The CDR3 length is 13 residues. Trimming left V 3 bases short and J 9 bases short, with 13 bases between. CDR3 DNA sequence: TGTGCCAGCAGTTTCGAGTCTGGAGTCACGCAGTATTTT. Its protein product is CASSFESGVTQYF.

J is TRBJ2-5 and V is TRBV18; D gene ambiguous. Trimming removed 3 bases from V and 2 bases from J, with 7 bases in between. Germline V gene lookup returns CDR1 KGHSH and CDR2 LQKENI. The CDR3 contains 13 residues. CDR3 nucleotides: TGTGCCAGCTCACCGAAGAGACAAGAGACCCAGTACTTC. It specifies CASSPKRQETQYF. The whole variable domain, remainder taken from reference TRBV18 and TRBJ2-5, is NAGVMQNPRHLVRRRGQEARLRCSPMKGHSHVYWYRQLPEEGLKFMVYLQKENIIDESGMPKERFSAEFPKEGPSILRIQQVVRGDSAAYFCASSPKRQETQYFGPGTRLLVL.

J is TRBJ2-7 and V is TRBV2, with 11 bases matching TRBD1. Losses at the gene ends were 6 bases for V and 6 bases for J; bases not matched to a gene: 4. There are 13 residues in the CDR3. Per germline, CDR1 SNHLY and CDR2 FYNNEI. The DNA of the CDR3 is TGTGCCAGCAGCGGACAGGGGGCGAGCGAGCAGTACTTC. Encoded protein: CASSGQGASEQYF.

This chain connects TRBV4-3 to TRBJ2-7; weak D call: TRBD2 (6 bases). The germline gives CDR1 LGHNA, CDR2 YSLEER. Trimming left V 0 bases short and J 2 bases short, with 14 bases between. This CDR3 region has 16 residues. CDR3 nucleotide sequence: TGCGCCAGCAGCCAAGATACCGGGGGAGAACCCTACGAGCAGTACTTC. Protein product: CASSQDTGGEPYEQYF.

The V and J genes are TRBV30 and TRBJ1-2; 8 bases match TRBD1. Per germline, CDR1 GTSNPN and CDR2 SVGIG (reference sequence). The V segment lost 5 bases and the J segment 4 bases; nucleotides outside the gene matches: 12. CDR3 length equals 15 residues. The CDR3 sequence: CAWEGTGPKLYGYTF. As DNA, the CDR3 is TGTGCCTGGGAGGGGACAGGACCGAAGCTCTATGGCTACACCTTC.

The chain couples TRBV6-1 to TRBJ2-1, with TRBD2 identical over 8 bases. The germline gives CDR1 MNHNS, CDR2 SASEGT. The junction had 7 bases not matched to a gene; V was cut back by 5 bases and J by 7 bases. CDR3 length equals 14 residues. CDR3 in DNA: TGTGCCAGCAGTCCCGGACTAGCATGGAATGAGCAGTTCTTC. It encodes CASSPGLAWNEQFF.

CDR3 in amino acids: CASTPGGEGDSPLHF. As DNA, the CDR3 is TGTGCCAGCACCCCGGGCGGGGAAGGCGATTCACCCCTCCACTTT. The gene calls are TRBV28 and TRBJ1-6; D not resolved. CDR3 length equals 15 residues. V lost 7 bases and J 8 bases, leaving 18 bases between the germline ends. Germline CDR1 is MDHEN and CDR2 is SYDVKM. Full variable domain (remainder filled in from reference TRBV28 and TRBJ1-6): DVKVTQSSRYLVKRTGEKVFLECVQDMDHENMFWYRQDPGLGLRLIYFSYDVKMKEKGDIPEGYSVSREKKERFSLILESASTNQTSMYLCASTPGGEGDSPLHFGNGTRLTVT.

This chain joins TRBV5-6 and TRBJ2-3, with 13 bases fitting TRBD2. The CDR3 is 15 residues long. V shed 4 bases, J shed 6 bases, and the junction held 5 bases outside the gene matches. The germline gives CDR1 SGHDT, CDR2 YYEEEE. CDR3 loop: CASSILAGGPDTQYF. In nucleotides, the CDR3 is TGTGCCAGCAGCATACTAGCGGGGGGGCCCGATACGCAGTATTTT.